This passage covers 3 T cell receptor beta chains from one sample sequenced in a study of blood T cell repertoires in COVID-19. Data came from immunoSEQ multiplex PCR; TCRdb stores just in-frame clones and leaves some out. The table shows roughly 84,000 clones, with roughly 80% occurring only once. The specimen was peripheral blood. The receptors derive from a woman older than 75 with acute or convalescent COVID-19.

V is TRBV9 and J is TRBJ1-3, with D perhaps matching TRBD1 (5 bases). The CDR3 runs to 16 residues. Trimming shortened V by 2 bases and J by 2 bases, and 14 bases separated the two germline ends. Germline CDR1 and CDR2: SGDLS and YYNGEE. CDR3 region: CASSVQGLPTGNTIYF. The CDR3 DNA reads as TGTGCCAGCAGCGTTCAGGGACTCCCTACTGGAAACACCATATATTTT.

V and J are TRBV28 and TRBJ2-7, with 10 bases identical to TRBD2. The ends lost 6 bases at V and 3 bases at J; junction bases unmatched: 14. CDR3 length equals 17 residues. The germline CDR1 and CDR2 sequences are MDHEN and SYDVKM. Written as DNA, the CDR3 is TGTGCCAGCAGCCCTCCTTTTACTAGCGGGGTAGTCTACGAGCAGTACTTC. Translation gives CASSPPFTSGVVYEQYF. Full variable domain (missing parts from reference TRBV28 and TRBJ2-7): DVKVTQSSRYLVKRTGEKVFLECVQDMDHENMFWYRQDPGLGLRLIYFSYDVKMKEKGDIPEGYSVSREKKERFSLILESASTNQTSMYLCASSPPFTSGVVYEQYFGPGTRLTVT.

The chain uses TRBV7-2 and TRBJ2-2; 8 bases are shared with TRBD1. J lost 6 bases, V lost 6 bases, and 12 bases had no gene match. The CDR3 runs 16 residues. CDR1 and CDR2 (germline): SGHTA, FQGNSA. The CDR3 protein is CASRPATGAYPGELFF. The CDR3, as DNA: TGTGCCAGCAGACCCGCGACAGGGGCCTACCCCGGGGAGCTGTTTTTT.